The rows below give T cell receptor beta chains drawn from one sample of a study of T-cell reconstitution after alpha-beta-depleted transplantation in children. TCRdb reprocessed the PCR reads with MiXCR, giving one entry per CDR3 protein. The sample holds about 250,000 distinct CDR3 sequences, roughly a quarter seen once. This sample comprised PBMCs, mostly from graft donor cells, obtained 360 days after TCRalphabeta/CD19-depleted stem cell transplant. The receptor source for this set is a female patient between 2 and 10 years old who had a stem cell transplant for congenital amegakaryocytic thrombocytopenia, so the T cells may come from the graft donor. CDR3s include the opening cysteine and the closing phenylalanine or tryptophan. A D gene is named only where the DNA matches it firmly. Not all rows give a size; the values are once, few, many and, for expanded clones, a class.

D,V,length,J,size,CDR3,DNA
NA,TRBV7-9,16,TRBJ2-3,NA,CASSFSPTGTLDTQYF,TGTGCCAGCAGCTTCTCCCCCACAGGGACGCTTGATACGCAGTATTTT
NA,TRBV12-3/TRBV12-4,13,TRBJ2-5,many,CASSTQRQETQYF,TGTGCCAGCAGCACACAGCGACAAGAGACCCAGTACTTC
TRBD2,TRBV5-1,16,TRBJ2-3,NA,CASSETSGKREDTQYF,TGCGCCAGCAGCGAGACTAGCGGGAAACGGGAAGATACGCAGTATTTT
NA,TRBV15,15,TRBJ1-5,NA,CATSRDGTLNQPQHF,TGTGCCACCAGCAGAGATGGTACCCTCAATCAGCCCCAGCATTTT
NA,TRBV10-3,13,TRBJ2-3,few,CAIKPGGTYTQYF,TGTGCCATCAAACCGGGGGGCACGTATACGCAGTATTTT
NA,TRBV5-1,15,TRBJ2-2,few,CASSLTTGEIGELFF,TGCGCCAGCAGCTTGACAACAGGAGAAATCGGGGAGCTGTTTTTT
NA,TRBV28,14,TRBJ1-6,NA,CASSWDTYNSPLHF,TGTGCCAGCAGTTGGGACACTTATAATTCACCCCTCCACTTT
TRBD2,TRBV3-1,15,TRBJ2-1,few,CASSPRGTPYNEQFF,TGTGCCAGCAGCCCGCGGGGGACCCCATACAATGAGCAGTTCTTC
NA,TRBV20-1,12,TRBJ1-5,NA,CSARRENQPQHF,TGCAGTGCTAGAAGGGAAAATCAGCCCCAGCATTTT
NA,TRBV5-1,12,TRBJ2-7,NA,CASRQAPYEQYF,TGCGCCAGCAGACAGGCCCCCTACGAGCAGTACTTC
NA,TRBV28,15,TRBJ2-7,few,CASKKARPPFYEQYF,TGTGCCAGCAAAAAGGCACGACCTCCCTTCTACGAGCAGTACTTC
NA,TRBV3-1,19,TRBJ2-1,NA,CASSTNPPGHSFSGNEQFF,TGTGCCAGCAGCACTAATCCCCCGGGACACTCCTTTTCGGGCAATGAGCAGTTCTTC
NA,TRBV10-2,15,TRBJ2-3,many,CASSDRSGDTDTQYF,TGCGCCAGCAGTGACAGATCGGGGGACACAGATACGCAGTATTTT
NA,TRBV7-9,11,TRBJ2-1,few,CAELGNNEQFF,TGTGCCGAACTCGGTAACAATGAGCAGTTCTTC
NA,TRBV12-3/TRBV12-4,11,TRBJ2-5,NA,CASWAPETQYF,TGTGCCAGCTGGGCCCCGGAGACCCAGTACTTC
NA,TRBV6-1,13,TRBJ1-1,few,CASRQEGHTEAFF,TGTGCCAGCAGGCAAGAGGGGCATACTGAAGCTTTCTTT
NA,TRBV19,14,TRBJ2-2,NA,CDSSQTGNTGELFF,TGTGACAGTAGTCAGACGGGTAACACCGGGGAGCTGTTTTTT
TRBD2,TRBV12-3/TRBV12-4,15,TRBJ2-7,NA,CASSFGLAGDIEQYF,TGTGCCAGCAGCTTTGGACTAGCGGGAGATATCGAGCAGTACTTC
NA,TRBV10-3,14,TRBJ2-3,few,CASTLGTSTDTQYF,TGTGCCTCTACCTTGGGGACTAGCACAGATACGCAGTATTTT
NA,TRBV6-1,16,TRBJ2-1,NA,CASSLVLTKKVNEQFF,TGTGCCAGCAGCCTCGTCCTGACCAAGAAAGTCAATGAGCAGTTCTTC
TRBD2,TRBV12-3/TRBV12-4,15,TRBJ2-5,NA,CASSLAWTRQETQYF,TGTGCCAGCAGTTTAGCTTGGACTAGACAAGAGACCCAGTACTTC
NA,TRBV10-3,15,TRBJ2-1,many,CAISEFTQGWDEQFF,TGTGCCATCAGTGAGTTTACGCAGGGGTGGGATGAGCAGTTCTTC